This T cell receptor beta chain was recorded in a study of blood T cell repertoires in COVID-19. Whole-study context: The United States, Italy and Spain were the sources of the acute and convalescent COVID-19 samples.

Germline values: CDR1 SGHNT, CDR2 YENEEA. Between the trimmed V and J ends, which lost 5 bases and 1 base, there was a span of 12 bases. This CDR3 region has 14 residues. Study processing details: Reference gene primer amplification yielded estimated nucleated cell counts. The data were produced by immunoSEQ multiplex PCR, yet TCRdb's version contains in-frame clones alone and is incomplete. D and trimming come from the DNA, and the V and J calls and clone size come from that table. Of under 300,000 clones in the sample, 65% to 90% were seen once. Participant-given clinical history determined each cohort assignment. Two consecutive negative NP/OP PCR tests, clearance, or resolved symptoms defined Cohort 3 recovery.

This sequence was found in a man aged 18-30 years who had recovered from COVID-19. The sample was PBMCs or T cells enriched from blood (not recorded which). The chain employs TRBV11-3 and TRBJ2-7; no clear D gene. The CDR3 bases are TGTGCCAGCAGCCCCACGCGCGGTTCCTACGAGCAGTACTTC. This codes for CASSPTRGSYEQYF. Drawing the rest from reference TRBV11-3 and TRBJ2-7, the complete variable domain is EAGVVQSPRYKIIEKKQPVAFWCNPISGHNTLYWYLQNLGQGPELLIRYENEEAVDDSQLPKDRFSAERLKGVDSTLKIQPAELGDSAVYLCASSPTRGSYEQYFGPGTRLTVT.